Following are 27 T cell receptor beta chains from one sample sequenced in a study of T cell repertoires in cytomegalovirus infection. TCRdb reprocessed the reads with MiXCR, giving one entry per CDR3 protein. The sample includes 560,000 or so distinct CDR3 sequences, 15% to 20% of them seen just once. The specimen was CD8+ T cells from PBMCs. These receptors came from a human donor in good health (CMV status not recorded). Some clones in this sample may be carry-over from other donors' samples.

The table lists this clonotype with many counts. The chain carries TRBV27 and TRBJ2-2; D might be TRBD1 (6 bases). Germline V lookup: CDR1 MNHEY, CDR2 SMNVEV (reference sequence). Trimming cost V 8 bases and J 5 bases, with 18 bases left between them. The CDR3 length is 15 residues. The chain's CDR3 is CASLPMGAQTGELFF. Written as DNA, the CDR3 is TGTGCCAGCCTCCCCATGGGGGCGCAGACCGGGGAGCTGTTTTTT.

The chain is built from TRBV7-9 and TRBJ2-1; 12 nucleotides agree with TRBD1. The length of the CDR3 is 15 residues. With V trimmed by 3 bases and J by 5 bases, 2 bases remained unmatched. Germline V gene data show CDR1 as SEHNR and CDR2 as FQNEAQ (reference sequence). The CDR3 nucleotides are TGTGCCAGCAGCTTTGGGACAGGGGGCCACAATGAGCAGTTCTTC. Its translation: CASSFGTGGHNEQFF.

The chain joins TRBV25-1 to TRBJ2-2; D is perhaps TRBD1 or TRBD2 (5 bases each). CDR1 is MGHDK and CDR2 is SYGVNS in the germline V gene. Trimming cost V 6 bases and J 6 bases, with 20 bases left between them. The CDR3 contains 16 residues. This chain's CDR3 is CASSVSGTPGAGELFF. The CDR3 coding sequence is TGTGCCAGCAGCGTCTCCGGGACCCCCGGGGCCGGGGAGCTGTTTTTT.

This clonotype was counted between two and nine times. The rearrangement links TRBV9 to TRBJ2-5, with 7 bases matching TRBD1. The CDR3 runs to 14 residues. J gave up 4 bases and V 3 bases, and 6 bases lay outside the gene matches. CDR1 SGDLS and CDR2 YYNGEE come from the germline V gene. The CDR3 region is CASSASTGPETQYF. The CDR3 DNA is TGTGCCAGCAGCGCTTCGACAGGGCCAGAGACCCAGTACTTC.

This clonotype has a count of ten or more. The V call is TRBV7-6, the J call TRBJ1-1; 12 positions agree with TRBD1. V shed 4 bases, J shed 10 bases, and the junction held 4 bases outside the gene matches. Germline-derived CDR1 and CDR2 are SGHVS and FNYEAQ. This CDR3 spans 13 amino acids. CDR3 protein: CASSWGQGAGAFF. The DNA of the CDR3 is TGTGCCAGCAGCTGGGGACAGGGGGCCGGAGCTTTCTTT.

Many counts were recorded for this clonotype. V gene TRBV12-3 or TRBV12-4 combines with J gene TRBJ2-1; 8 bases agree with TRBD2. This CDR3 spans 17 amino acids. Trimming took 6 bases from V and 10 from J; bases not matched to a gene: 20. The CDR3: CASSILSGRSLVREQFF. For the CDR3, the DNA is TGTGCCAGCAGCATATTAAGCGGGAGATCCCTGGTTAGGGAGCAGTTCTTC.

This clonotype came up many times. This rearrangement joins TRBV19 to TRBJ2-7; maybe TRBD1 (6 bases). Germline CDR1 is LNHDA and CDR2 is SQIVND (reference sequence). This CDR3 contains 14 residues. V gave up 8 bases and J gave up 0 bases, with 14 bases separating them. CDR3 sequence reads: CASASDRSSYEQYF. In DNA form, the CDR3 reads TGTGCCAGTGCTTCCGACAGGAGCTCCTACGAGCAGTACTTC.

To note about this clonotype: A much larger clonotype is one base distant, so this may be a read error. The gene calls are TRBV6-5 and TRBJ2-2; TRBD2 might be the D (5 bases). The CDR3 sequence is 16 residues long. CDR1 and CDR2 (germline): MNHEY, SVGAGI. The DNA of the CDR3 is TGTGCCAGCAGTTACGGGTCCCGAGTCGACACCGGGGAGCTGGTTTTT. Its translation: CASSYGSRVDTGELVF.

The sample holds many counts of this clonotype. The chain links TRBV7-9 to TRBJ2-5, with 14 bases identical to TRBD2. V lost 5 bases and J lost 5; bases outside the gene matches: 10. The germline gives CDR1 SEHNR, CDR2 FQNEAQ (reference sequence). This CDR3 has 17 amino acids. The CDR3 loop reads CASSPRLAGGPGETQYF. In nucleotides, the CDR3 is TGTGCCAGCAGCCCCCGACTAGCGGGGGGGCCGGGGGAGACCCAGTACTTC.

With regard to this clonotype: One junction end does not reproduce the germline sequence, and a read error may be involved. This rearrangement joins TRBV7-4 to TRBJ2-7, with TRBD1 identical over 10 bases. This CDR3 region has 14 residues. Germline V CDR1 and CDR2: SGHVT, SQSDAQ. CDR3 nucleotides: TGTGCCAGCAGAGGAGGGACAGGGGACGGCGAGCGGTACTTC. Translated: CASRGGTGDGERYF. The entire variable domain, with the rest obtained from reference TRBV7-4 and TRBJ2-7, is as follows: GAGVSQSPRYKVAKRGRDVALRCDSISGHVTLYWYRQTLGQGSEVLTYSQSDAQRDKSGRPSGRFSAERPERSVSTLKIQRTEQGDSAVYLCASRGGTGDGERYFGPGTRLTVT.

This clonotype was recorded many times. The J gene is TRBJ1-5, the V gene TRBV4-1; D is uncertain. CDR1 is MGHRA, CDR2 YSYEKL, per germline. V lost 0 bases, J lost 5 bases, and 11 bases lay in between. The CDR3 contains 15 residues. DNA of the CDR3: TGCGCCAGCAGCCAAGATAGTAGCGTTTATCAGCCCCAGCATTTT. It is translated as CASSQDSSVYQPQHF.

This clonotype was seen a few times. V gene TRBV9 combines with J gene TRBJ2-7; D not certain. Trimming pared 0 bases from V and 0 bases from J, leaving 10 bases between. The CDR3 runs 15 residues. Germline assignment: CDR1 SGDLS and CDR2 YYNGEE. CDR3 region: CASSVGGIPSYEQYF. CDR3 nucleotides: TGTGCCAGCAGCGTAGGCGGAATTCCCTCCTACGAGCAGTACTTC. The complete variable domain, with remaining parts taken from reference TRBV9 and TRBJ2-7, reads DSGVTQTPKHLITATGQRVTLRCSPRSGDLSVYWYQQSLDQGLQFLIQYYNGEERAKGNILERFSAQQFPDLHSELNLSSLELGDSALYFCASSVGGIPSYEQYFGPGTRLTVT.

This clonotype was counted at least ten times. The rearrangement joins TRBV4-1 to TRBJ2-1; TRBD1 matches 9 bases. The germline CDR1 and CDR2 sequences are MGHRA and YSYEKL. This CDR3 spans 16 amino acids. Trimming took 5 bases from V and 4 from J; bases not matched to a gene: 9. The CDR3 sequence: CASSYPGTGIYNEQFF. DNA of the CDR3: TGCGCCAGCAGCTATCCCGGGACAGGGATTTACAATGAGCAGTTCTTC.

The CDR3 DNA is TGTGCCAGCAGCTCGGGAGGGGGGTGGAGGAACACTGAAGCTTTCTTT. Translating it yields CASSSGGGWRNTEAFF. V usage is TRBV5-4 and J usage is TRBJ1-1, with D possibly TRBD1 on 6 matching bases. This CDR3 has 16 residues. With 3 bases removed from V and 1 base from J, the gap between germline ends came to 16 bases. Germline V CDR1 and CDR2: SGHNT, YYREEE (reference sequence).

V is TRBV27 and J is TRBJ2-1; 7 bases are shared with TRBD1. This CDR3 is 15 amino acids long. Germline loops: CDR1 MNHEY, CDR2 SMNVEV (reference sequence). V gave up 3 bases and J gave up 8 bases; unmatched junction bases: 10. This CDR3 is CASSFFGQVGDEQFF. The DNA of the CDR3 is TGTGCCAGCAGTTTCTTCGGACAGGTCGGCGATGAGCAGTTCTTC.

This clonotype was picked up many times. This CDR3 reads CASNIWGTEAFF. The CDR3 bases are TGTGCCAGCAATATCTGGGGCACTGAAGCTTTCTTT. V is TRBV12-3 or TRBV12-4 and J is TRBJ1-1; no clear D gene. The length of the CDR3 is 12 residues. Deletions cut 7 bases from V and 4 bases from J, with 10 bases between.

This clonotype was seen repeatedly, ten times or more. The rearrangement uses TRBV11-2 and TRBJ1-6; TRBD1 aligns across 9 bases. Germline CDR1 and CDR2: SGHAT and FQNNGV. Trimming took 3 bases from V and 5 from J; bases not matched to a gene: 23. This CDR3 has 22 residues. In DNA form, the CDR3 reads TGTGCCAGCAGCTTTTACGTGAACCACCGGGACAGGGCCTCTGGGAATAATTCACCCCTCCACTTT. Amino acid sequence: CASSFYVNHRDRASGNNSPLHF.

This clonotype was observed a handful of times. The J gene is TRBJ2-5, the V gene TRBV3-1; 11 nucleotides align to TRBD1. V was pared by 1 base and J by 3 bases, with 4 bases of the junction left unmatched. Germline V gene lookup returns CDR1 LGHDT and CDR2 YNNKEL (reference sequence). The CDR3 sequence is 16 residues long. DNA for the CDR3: TGTGCCAGCAGCCAAGGCGGACAGGGGGCTGAAGAGACCCAGTACTTC. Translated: CASSQGGQGAEETQYF.

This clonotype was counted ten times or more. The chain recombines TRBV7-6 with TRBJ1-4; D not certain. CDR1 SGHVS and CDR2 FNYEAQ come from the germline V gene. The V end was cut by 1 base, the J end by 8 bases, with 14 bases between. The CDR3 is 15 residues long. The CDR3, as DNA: TGTGCCAGCAGCTTAGGTCTCGGGGATGAGGAAAAACTGTTTTTT. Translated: CASSLGLGDEEKLFF.

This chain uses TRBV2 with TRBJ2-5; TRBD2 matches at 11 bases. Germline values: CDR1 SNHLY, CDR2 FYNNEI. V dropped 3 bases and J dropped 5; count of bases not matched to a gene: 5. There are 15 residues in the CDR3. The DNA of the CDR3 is TGTGCCAGCAGTGACCTAGCGGGAGGTGAGGAGACCCAGTACTTC. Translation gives CASSDLAGGEETQYF.

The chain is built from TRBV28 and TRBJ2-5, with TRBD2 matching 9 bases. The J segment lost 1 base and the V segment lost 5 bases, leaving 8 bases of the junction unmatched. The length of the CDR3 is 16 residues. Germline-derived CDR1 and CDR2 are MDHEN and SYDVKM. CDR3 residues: CASSAWTSAPQETQYF. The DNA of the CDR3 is TGTGCCAGCAGTGCCTGGACTAGCGCACCCCAAGAGACCCAGTACTTC.

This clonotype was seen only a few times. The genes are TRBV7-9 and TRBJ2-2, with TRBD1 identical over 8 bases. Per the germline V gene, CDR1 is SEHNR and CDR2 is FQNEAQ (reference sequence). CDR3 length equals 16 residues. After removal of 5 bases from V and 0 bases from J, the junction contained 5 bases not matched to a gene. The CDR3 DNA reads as TGTGCCAGCAGCCCCAGGACAGGGACGAACACCGGGGAGCTGTTTTTT. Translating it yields CASSPRTGTNTGELFF. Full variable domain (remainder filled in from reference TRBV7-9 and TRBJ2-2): DTGVSQNPRHKITKRGQNVTFRCDPISEHNRLYWYRQTLGQGPEFLTYFQNEAQLEKSRLLSDRFSAERPKGSFSTLEIQRTEQGDSAMYLCASSPRTGTNTGELFFGEGSRLTVL.

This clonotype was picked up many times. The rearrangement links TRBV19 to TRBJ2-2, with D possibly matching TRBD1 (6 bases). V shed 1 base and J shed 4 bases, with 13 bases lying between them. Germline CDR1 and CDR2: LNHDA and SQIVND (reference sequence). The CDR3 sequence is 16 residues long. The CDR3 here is CASSIAQGRATGELFF. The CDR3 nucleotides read TGTGCCAGTAGTATAGCACAGGGAAGGGCCACCGGGGAGCTGTTTTTT.

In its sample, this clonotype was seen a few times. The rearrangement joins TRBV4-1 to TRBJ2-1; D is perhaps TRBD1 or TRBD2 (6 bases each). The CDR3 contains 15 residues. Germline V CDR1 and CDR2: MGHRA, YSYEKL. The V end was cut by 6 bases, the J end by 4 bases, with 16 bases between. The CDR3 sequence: CASSLYGGRYNEQFF. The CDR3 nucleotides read TGCGCCAGCAGTCTTTACGGGGGCCGTTACAATGAGCAGTTCTTC.

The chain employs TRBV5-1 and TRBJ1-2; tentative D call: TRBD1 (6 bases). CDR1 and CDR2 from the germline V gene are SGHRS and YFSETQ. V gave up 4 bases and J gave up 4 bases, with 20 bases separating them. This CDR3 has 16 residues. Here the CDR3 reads CASSNPMTGGVYGYTF. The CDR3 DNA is TGCGCCAGCAGCAACCCAATGACAGGAGGTGTCTATGGCTACACCTTC.

CDR3 in amino acids: CASSPLTGGVHNEQFF. CDR3 nucleotides: TGTGCCAGCAGTCCACTTACAGGGGGCGTCCACAATGAGCAGTTCTTC. This sequence joins TRBV27 and TRBJ2-1, with 9 bases that match TRBD1. V lost 5 bases and J lost 5; bases outside the gene matches: 10. This CDR3 region has 16 residues. Germline V gene data show CDR1 as MNHEY and CDR2 as SMNVEV (reference sequence).

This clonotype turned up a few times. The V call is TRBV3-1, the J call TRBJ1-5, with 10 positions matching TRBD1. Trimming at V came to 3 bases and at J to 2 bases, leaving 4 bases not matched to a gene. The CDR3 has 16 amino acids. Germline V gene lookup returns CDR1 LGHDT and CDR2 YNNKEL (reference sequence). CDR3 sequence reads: CASSHGTGVRNQPQHF. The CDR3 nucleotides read TGTGCCAGCAGCCATGGGACAGGGGTCCGCAATCAGCCCCAGCATTTT. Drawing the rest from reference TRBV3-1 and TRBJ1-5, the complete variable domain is DTAVSQTPKYLVTQMGNDKSIKCEQNLGHDTMYWYKQDSKKFLKIMFSYNNKELIINETVPNRFSPKSPDKAHLNLHINSLELGDSAVYFCASSHGTGVRNQPQHFGDGTRLSIL.